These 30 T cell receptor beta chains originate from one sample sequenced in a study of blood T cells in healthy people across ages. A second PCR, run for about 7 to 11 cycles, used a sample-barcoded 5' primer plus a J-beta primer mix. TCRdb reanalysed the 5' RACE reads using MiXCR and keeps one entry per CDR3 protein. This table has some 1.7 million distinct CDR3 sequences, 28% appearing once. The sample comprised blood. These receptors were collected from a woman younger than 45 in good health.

CDR3 sequence (DNA): TGTGCTAGTGGCCCAAGGGCGGGCAACAACGAGCAGTACTTC. This gives the protein CASGPRAGNNEQYF. This chain links TRBV12-5 with TRBJ2-7; possible D gene TRBD2, 5 bases. The CDR3 consists of 14 residues. Trimming removed 6 bases at V and 5 bases at J, with 17 bases between. Germline-derived CDR1 and CDR2 are LGHNT and FRNRAP.

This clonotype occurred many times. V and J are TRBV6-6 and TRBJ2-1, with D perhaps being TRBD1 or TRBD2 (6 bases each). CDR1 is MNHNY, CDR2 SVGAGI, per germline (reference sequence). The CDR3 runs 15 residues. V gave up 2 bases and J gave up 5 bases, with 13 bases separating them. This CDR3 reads CASSYPNGGHNEQFF. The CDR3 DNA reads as TGTGCCAGCAGTTACCCGAACGGGGGCCACAATGAGCAGTTCTTC.

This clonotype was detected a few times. DNA for the CDR3: TGTGCCAGCAGCTTACTGGTTTCCACTAATGAGCAGTTCTTC. Translating it yields CASSLLVSTNEQFF. This sequence joins TRBV7-2 and TRBJ2-1; no definite D call. Germline V gene data show CDR1 as SGHTA and CDR2 as FQGNSA. This CDR3 has 14 amino acids. Trimming removed 2 bases at V and 7 bases at J, with 12 bases between.

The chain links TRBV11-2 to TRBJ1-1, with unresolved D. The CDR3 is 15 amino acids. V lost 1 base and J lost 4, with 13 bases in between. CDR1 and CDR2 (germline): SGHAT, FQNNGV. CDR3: CASSLAIGPGTEAFF. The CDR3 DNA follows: TGTGCCAGCAGCTTAGCCATCGGTCCGGGCACTGAAGCTTTCTTT.

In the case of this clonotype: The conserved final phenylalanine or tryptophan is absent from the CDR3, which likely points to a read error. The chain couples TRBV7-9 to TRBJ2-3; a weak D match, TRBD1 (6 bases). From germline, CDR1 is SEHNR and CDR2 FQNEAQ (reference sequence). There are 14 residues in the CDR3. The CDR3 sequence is CAYPGQGGTDTQYC. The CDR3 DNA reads TGTGCTTACCCGGGACAAGGGGGTACAGATACGCAGTATTGT.

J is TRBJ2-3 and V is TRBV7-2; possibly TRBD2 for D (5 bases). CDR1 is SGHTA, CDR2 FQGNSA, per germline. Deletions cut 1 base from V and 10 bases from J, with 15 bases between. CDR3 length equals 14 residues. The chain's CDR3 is CASSLGRTPLAQYF. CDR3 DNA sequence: TGTGCCAGCAGCTTAGGGCGGACTCCGTTGGCGCAGTATTTT.

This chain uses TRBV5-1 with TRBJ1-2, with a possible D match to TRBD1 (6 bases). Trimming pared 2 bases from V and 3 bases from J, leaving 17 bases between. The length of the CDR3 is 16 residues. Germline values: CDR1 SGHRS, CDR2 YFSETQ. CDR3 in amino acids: CASSLTLPGEHYGYTF. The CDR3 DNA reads TGCGCCAGCAGCTTAACGCTCCCAGGGGAGCACTATGGCTACACCTTC.

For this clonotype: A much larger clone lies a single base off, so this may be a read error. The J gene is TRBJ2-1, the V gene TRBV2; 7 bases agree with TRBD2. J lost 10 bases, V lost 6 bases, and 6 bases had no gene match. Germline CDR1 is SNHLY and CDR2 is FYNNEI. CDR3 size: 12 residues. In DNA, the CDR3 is TGTGCCAGCAGCCTAAGCGGGACGGAGCAGTTCTTC. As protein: CASSLSGTEQFF.

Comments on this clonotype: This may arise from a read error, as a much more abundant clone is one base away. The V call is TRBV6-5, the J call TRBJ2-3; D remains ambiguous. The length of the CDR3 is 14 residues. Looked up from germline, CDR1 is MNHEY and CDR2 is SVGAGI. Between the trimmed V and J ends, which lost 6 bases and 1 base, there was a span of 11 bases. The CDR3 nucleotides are TGTGCCAGCAGCCCTCTGTGTCGCACAGATACGCAGTATTTT. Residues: CASSPLCRTDTQYF.

The CDR3 DNA sequence: TGTGCCAGCAGCTTAACGAGTTCGCGAGCGGTGACAGATACGCAGTATTTT. It is translated as CASSLTSSRAVTDTQYF. V is TRBV7-3 and J is TRBJ2-3, with D perhaps TRBD2 (5 bases). Between the trimmed V and J ends, which lost 0 bases and 3 bases, there was a span of 16 bases. Per the germline V gene, CDR1 is SGHTA and CDR2 is FQGTGA. This CDR3 spans 17 amino acids.

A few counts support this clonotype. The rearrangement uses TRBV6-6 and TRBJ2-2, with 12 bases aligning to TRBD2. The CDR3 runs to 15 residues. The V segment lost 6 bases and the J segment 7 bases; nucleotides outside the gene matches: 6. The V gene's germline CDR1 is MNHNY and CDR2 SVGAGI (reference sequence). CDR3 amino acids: CASRASGGALGELFF. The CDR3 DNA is TGTGCCAGCAGGGCTAGCGGGGGGGCTCTCGGGGAGCTGTTTTTT.

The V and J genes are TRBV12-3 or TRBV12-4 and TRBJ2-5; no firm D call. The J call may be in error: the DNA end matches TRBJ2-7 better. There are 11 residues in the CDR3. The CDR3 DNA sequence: TGTGCCAGCAGCCCCTCGTTCGAGCAGTACTTC. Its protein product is CASSPSFEQYF.

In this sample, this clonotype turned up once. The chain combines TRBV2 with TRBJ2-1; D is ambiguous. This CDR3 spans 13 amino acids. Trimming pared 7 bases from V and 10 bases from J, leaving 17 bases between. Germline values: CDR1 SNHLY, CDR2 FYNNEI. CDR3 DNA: TGTGCCAGCAAAATCGACGGACCCTACGAGCAGTTCTTC. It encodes CASKIDGPYEQFF.

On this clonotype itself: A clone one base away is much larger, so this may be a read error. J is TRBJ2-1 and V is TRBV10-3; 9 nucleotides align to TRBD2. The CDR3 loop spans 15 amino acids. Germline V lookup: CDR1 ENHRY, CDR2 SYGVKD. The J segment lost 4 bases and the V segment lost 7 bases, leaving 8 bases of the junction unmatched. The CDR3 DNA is TGTGCCATCAACCAGGTGACTAGCGGATACAATGAGCAGTTCTTC. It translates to CAINQVTSGYNEQFF.

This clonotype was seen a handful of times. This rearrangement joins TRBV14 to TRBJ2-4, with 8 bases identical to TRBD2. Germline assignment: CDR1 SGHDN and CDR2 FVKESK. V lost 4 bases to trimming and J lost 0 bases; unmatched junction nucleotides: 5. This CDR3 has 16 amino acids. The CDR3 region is CASSRTLAGAKNIQYF. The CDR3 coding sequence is TGTGCCAGCAGCCGGACCCTAGCGGGAGCCAAAAACATTCAGTACTTC.

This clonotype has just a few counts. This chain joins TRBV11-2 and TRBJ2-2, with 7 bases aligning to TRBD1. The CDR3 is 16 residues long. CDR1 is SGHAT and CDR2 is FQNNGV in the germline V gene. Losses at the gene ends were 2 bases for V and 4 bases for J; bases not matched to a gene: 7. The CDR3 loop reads CASSLFGTVLTGELFF. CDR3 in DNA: TGTGCCAGCAGCTTATTCGGGACAGTCCTCACCGGGGAGCTGTTTTTT. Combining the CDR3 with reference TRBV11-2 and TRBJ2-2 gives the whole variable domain EAGVAQSPRYKIIEKRQSVAFWCNPISGHATLYWYQQILGQGPKLLIQFQNNGVVDDSQLPKDRFSAERLKGVDSTLKIQPAKLEDSAVYLCASSLFGTVLTGELFFGEGSRLTVL.

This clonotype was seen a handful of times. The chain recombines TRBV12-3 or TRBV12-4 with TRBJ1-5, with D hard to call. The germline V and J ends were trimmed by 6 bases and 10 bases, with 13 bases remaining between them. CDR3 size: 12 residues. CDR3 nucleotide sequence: TGTGCCAGCAGGCTAGACTCTCAACCCCAGCATTTT. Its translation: CASRLDSQPQHF.

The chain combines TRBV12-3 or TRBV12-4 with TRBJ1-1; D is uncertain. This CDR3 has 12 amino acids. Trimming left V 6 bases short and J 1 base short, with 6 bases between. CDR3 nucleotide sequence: TGTGCCAGCAGATGGGAGAACACTGAAGCTTTCTTT. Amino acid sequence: CASRWENTEAFF.

CDR3 region: CATSRGGSSSEAFF. The CDR3 DNA reads TGTGCCACCAGCCGAGGAGGTTCAAGTTCTGAAGCTTTCTTT. The V and J genes are TRBV24-1 and TRBJ1-1, with unresolved D. This CDR3 spans 14 amino acids. CDR1 is KGHDR, CDR2 SFDVKD, per germline. V gave up 7 bases and J gave up 6 bases, with 17 bases separating them.

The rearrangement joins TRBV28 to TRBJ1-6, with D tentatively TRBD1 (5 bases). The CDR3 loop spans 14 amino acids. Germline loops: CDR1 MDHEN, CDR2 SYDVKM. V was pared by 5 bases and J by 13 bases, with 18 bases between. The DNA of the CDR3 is TGTGCCAGCAGTCAAGACCGGGGCCCTCGGCCCCTCCACTTT. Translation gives CASSQDRGPRPLHF.

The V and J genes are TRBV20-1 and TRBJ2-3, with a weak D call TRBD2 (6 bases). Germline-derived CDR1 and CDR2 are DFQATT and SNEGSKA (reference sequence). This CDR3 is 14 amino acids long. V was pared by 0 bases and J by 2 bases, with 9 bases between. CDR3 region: CSAREGGNTDTQYF. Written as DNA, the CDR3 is TGCAGTGCTAGAGAGGGCGGGAACACAGATACGCAGTATTTT.

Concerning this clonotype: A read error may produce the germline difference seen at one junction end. CDR3 amino acids: CASSTSGRSSYNGQFF. CDR3 DNA: TGTGCCAGTAGTACGTCGGGGAGAAGCTCCTACAATGGGCAGTTCTTC. The chain joins TRBV19 to TRBJ2-1; maybe TRBD2 (5 bases). CDR3 length: 16 amino acids. Germline values: CDR1 LNHDA, CDR2 SQIVND (reference sequence).

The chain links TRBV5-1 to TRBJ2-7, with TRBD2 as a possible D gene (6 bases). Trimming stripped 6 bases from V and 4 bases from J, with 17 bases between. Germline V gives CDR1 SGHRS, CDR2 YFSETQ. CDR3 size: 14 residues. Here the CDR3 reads CASNSDWRGYEQYF. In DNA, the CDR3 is TGCGCCAGCAACTCGGACTGGCGGGGATACGAGCAGTACTTC.

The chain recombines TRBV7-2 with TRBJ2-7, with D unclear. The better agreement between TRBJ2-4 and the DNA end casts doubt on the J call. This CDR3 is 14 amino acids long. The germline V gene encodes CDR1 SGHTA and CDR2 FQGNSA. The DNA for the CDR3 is TGTGCCAGCAGCCCCGAGCAGTTGATAAACATTCAGTACTTC. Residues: CASSPEQLINIQYF.

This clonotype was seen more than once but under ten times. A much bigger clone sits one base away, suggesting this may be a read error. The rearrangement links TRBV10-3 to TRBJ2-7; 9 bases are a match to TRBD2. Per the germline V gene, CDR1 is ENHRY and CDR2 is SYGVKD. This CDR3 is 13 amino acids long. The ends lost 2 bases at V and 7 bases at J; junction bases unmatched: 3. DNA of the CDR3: TGTGCCATCAGTGAGATTAGCGGGAGTGAGCAGTACTTC. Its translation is CAISEISGSEQYF.

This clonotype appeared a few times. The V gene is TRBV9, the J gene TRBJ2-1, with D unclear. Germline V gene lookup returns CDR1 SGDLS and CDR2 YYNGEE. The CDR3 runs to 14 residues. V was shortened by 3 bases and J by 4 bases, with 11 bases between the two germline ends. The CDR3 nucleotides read TGTGCCAGCAGCGGGGGTTATGTATACAATGAGCAGTTCTTC. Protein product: CASSGGYVYNEQFF.

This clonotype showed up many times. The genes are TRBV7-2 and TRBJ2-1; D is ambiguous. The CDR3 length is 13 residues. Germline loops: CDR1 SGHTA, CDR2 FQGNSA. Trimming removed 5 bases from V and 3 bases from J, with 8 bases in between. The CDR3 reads CASSPGRYNEQFF. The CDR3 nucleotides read TGTGCCAGCAGCCCGGGCCGCTACAATGAGCAGTTCTTC.

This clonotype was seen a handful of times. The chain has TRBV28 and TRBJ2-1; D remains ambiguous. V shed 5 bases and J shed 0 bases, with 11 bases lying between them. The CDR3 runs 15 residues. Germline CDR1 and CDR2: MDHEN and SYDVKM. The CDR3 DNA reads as TGTGCCAGCAGTAGGCAGACTCGCTCCTACAATGAGCAGTTCTTC. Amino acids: CASSRQTRSYNEQFF.

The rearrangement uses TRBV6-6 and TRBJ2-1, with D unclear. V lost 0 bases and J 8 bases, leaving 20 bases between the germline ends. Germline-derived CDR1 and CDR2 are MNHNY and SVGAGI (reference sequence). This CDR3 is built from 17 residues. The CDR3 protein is CASSYSSTAFATHEQFF. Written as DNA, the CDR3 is TGTGCCAGCAGTTACTCGAGCACAGCCTTTGCGACCCATGAGCAGTTCTTC.

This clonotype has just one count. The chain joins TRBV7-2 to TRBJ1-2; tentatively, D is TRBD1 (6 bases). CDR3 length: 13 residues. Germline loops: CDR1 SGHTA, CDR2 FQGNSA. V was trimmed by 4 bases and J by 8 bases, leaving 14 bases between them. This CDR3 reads CASSSRGGRGYTF. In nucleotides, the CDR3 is TGTGCCAGCAGCTCTCGCGGGGGGCGCGGCTACACCTTC. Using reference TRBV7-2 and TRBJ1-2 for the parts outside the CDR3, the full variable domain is GAGVSQSPSNKVTEKGKDVELRCDPISGHTALYWYRQSLGQGLEFLIYFQGNSAPDKSGLPSDRFSAERTGGSVSTLTIQRTQQEDSAVYLCASSSRGGRGYTFGSGTRLTVV.